The clone carrying this T cell receptor beta chain occurred many times. Its antigen is unknown. The sample is drawn from a study of T cells in Graves' hyperthyroidism and ophthalmopathy. Whole-study findings and limits: A 13 V-J signature model discriminated ophthalmopathy versus stable hyperthyroidism.

RNA transcripts served as the template for amplifying TCR beta CDR3 regions. The TCR CDR3 was amplified in a first-round RT-PCR using the HTBI primer set. TCRdb reanalysed the multiplex PCR reads using MiXCR and keeps one entry per CDR3 protein. The top ten hold about 20% of the sample, which has 150,000 or so distinct CDR3 sequences, less than 10% seen once. V was pared by 4 bases and J by 0 bases, with 10 bases between. The germline V gene encodes CDR1 LNHDA and CDR2 SQIVND (reference sequence). The CDR3 is 15 amino acids. Exclusion followed for patients with uncontrolled infection, other autoimmune disease, pregnancy or lactation. The PBMCs were sourced from fresh peripheral blood (more than 8.5 ml).

Sequenced input: blood. The TCR sequence derives from a woman between 18 and 29 years old with Graves' hyperthyroidism that later progressed to Graves' ophthalmopathy. The chain recombines TRBV19 with TRBJ1-5; no reliable D call. The CDR3 spells CASSKAAGSNQPQHF. In DNA form, the CDR3 reads TGTGCCAGTAGTAAAGCTGCGGGTAGCAATCAGCCCCAGCATTTT. The whole variable domain, filled in from reference TRBV19 and TRBJ1-5, reads DGGITQSPKYLFRKEGQNVTLSCEQNLNHDAMYWYRQDPGQGLRLIYYSQIVNDFQKGDIAEGYSVSREKKESFPLTVTSAQKNPTAFYLCASSKAAGSNQPQHFGDGTRLSIL.